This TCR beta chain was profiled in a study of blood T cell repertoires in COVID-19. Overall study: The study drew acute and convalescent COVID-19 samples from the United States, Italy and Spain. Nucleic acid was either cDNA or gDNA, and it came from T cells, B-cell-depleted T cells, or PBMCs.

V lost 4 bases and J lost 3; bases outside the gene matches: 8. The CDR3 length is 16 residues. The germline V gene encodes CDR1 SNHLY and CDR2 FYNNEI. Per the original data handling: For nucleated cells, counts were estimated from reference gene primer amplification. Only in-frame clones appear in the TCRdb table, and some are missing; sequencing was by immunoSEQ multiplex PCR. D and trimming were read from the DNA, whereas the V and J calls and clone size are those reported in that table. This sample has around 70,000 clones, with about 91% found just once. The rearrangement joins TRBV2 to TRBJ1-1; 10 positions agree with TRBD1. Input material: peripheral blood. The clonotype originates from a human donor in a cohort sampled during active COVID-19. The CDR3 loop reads CASSAPYGQGDTEAFF. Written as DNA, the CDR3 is TGTGCCAGCAGTGCACCCTACGGACAGGGGGACACTGAAGCTTTCTTT.